One and the same sample provided the 6 T cell receptor beta chains below, sequenced in a study of blood T cell repertoires in COVID-19. Assay: immunoSEQ multiplex PCR; the TCRdb copy retains only in-frame clones and omits some. Of over 250,000 clones listed, roughly nine tenths are singletons. The sequenced sample was peripheral blood. The source is a man aged 55 to 70 who had recovered from COVID-19.

The V call is TRBV7-8, the J call TRBJ1-1; maybe TRBD1 (5 bases). Germline lookup yields CDR1 SGHVS and CDR2 FQNEAQ. V was pared by 3 bases and J by 4 bases, with 12 bases between. The CDR3 spans 14 residues. The CDR3 here is CASSFFGGGTEAFF. In DNA form, the CDR3 reads TGTGCCAGCAGCTTTTTTGGGGGGGGCACTGAAGCTTTCTTT.

The CDR3 region has the DNA TGTGCCAGCAGCTTACAGGCGGGCAGACCCTACGAGCAGTACTTC. This codes for CASSLQAGRPYEQYF. This chain connects TRBV11-2 to TRBJ2-7; D perhaps matches TRBD2 (5 bases). CDR1 and CDR2 from the germline V gene are SGHAT and FQNNGV. Trimming stripped 2 bases from V and 2 bases from J, with 13 bases between. This CDR3 comprises 15 residues.

The rearrangement joins TRBV14 to TRBJ1-2; the D gene is possibly TRBD1 (5 bases). V was trimmed by 1 base and J by 2 bases, leaving 11 bases between them. CDR1 SGHDN and CDR2 FVKESK come from the germline V gene. The CDR3 sequence is 15 residues long. The CDR3 loop reads CASSQASGPNYGYTF. The CDR3 DNA follows: TGTGCCAGCAGCCAAGCTTCAGGGCCAAACTATGGCTACACCTTC.

The CDR3, as DNA: TGTGCCAGCAGCAAACCGGGACACTATAATTCACCCCTCCACTTT. Amino acid sequence: CASSKPGHYNSPLHF. The chain couples TRBV7-8 to TRBJ1-6; tentative D call: TRBD1 (6 bases). CDR1 is SGHVS, CDR2 FQNEAQ, per germline. Trimming pared 5 bases from V and 3 bases from J, leaving 11 bases between. The CDR3 length is 15 residues.

The gene calls are TRBV18 and TRBJ1-1; D unresolved. V lost 2 bases, J lost 5 bases, and 15 bases lay in between. CDR3 length: 15 residues. Germline values: CDR1 KGHSH, CDR2 LQKENI. The CDR3 sequence is CASSPSDIKSTEAFF. The CDR3 region has the DNA TGTGCCAGCTCACCAAGTGACATAAAGTCTACTGAAGCTTTCTTT.

This clone was seen more than once but under ten times. The chain employs TRBV9 and TRBJ1-6, with unresolved D. Trimming shortened V by 0 bases and J by 13 bases, and 8 bases separated the two germline ends. This CDR3 contains 12 residues. CDR1 is SGDLS and CDR2 is YYNGEE in the germline V gene. CDR3 sequence (DNA): TGTGCCAGCAGCGTAGGCCCGGGGCCCCTCCACTTT. It translates to CASSVGPGPLHF.